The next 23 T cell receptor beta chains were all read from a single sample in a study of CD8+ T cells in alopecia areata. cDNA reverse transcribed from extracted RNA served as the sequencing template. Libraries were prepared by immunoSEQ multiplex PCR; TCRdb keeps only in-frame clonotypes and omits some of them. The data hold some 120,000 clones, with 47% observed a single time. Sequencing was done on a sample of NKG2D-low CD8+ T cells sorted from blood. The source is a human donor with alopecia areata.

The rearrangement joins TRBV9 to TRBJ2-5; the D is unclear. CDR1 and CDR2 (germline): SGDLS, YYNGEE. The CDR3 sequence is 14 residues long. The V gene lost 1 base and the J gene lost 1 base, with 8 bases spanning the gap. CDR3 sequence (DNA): TGTGCCAGCAGCGTATCTTGGGGCCAAGAGACCCAGTACTTC. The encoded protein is CASSVSWGQETQYF.

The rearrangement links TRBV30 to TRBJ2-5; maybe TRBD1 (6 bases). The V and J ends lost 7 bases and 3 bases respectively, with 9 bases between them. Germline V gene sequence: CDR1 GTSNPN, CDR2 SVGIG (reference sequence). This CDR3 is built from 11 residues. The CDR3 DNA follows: TGTGCCTTGGACAGAAAAGAGACCCAGTACTTC. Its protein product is CALDRKETQYF.

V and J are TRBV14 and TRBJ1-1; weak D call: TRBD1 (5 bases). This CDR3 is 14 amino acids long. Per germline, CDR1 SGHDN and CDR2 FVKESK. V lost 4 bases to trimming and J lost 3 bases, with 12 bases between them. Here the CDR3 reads CASSRGGGDTEAFF. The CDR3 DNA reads TGTGCCAGCAGCCGGGGCGGAGGAGACACTGAAGCTTTCTTT.

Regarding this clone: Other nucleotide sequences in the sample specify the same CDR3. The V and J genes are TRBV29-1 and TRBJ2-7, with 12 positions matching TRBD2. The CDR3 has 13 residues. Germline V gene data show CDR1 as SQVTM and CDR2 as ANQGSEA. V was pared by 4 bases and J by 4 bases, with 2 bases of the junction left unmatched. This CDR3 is CSVGTSGNYEQYF. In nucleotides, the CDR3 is TGCAGCGTTGGGACTAGCGGGAATTACGAGCAGTACTTC.

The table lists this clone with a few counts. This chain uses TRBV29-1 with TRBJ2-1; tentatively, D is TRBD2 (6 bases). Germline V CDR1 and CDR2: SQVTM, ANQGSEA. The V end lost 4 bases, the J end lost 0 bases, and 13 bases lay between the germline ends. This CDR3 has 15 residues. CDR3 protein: CSVVGDSSSYNEQFF. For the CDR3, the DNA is TGCAGCGTTGTCGGGGACTCGAGCTCCTACAATGAGCAGTTCTTC.

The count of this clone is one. CDR3 nucleotide sequence: TGTGCCAGCAGTTACAGGGGCGAGACCCAGTACTTC. Translation: CASSYRGETQYF. The gene calls are TRBV6-5 and TRBJ2-5, with a weak D call TRBD1 (5 bases). With 2 bases removed from V and 5 bases from J, the gap between germline ends came to 6 bases. The germline V gene has CDR1 MNHEY and CDR2 SVGAGI. This CDR3 has 12 amino acids.

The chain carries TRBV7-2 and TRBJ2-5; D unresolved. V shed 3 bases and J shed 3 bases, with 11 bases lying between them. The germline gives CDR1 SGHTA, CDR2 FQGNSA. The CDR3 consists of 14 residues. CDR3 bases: TGTGCCAGCAGCTTTTCGTCGGTAGAAGAGACCCAGTACTTC. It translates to CASSFSSVEETQYF.

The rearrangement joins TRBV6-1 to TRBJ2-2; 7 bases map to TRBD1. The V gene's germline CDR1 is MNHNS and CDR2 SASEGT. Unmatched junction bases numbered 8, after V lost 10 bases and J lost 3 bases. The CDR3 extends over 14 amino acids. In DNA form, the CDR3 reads TGTGCCACCAAGACAGGGTTCGACACCGGGGAGCTGTTTTTT. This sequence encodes CATKTGFDTGELFF.

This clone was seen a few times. CDR3 DNA sequence: TGTGCTAGTGGTTTGACGACGAACACAGATACGCAGTATTTT. Its protein is CASGLTTNTDTQYF. V is TRBV12-5 and J is TRBJ2-3; D unclear. Trimming removed 2 bases at V and 2 bases at J, with 8 bases between. Germline lookup yields CDR1 LGHNT and CDR2 FRNRAP. This CDR3 spans 14 amino acids.

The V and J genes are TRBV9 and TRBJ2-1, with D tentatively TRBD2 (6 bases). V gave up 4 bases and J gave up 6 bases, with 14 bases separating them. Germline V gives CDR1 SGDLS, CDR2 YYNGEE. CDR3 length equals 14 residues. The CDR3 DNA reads TGTGCCAGCAGCATCGGGACTGGAGGCAATGAGCAGTTCTTC. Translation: CASSIGTGGNEQFF.

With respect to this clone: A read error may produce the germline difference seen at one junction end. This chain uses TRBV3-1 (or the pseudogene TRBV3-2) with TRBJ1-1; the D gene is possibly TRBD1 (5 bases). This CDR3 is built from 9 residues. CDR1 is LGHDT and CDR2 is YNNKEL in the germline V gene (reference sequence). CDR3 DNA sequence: TGTGCCAGCGGGGCCCCAGGAGCGTTT. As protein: CASGAPGAF.

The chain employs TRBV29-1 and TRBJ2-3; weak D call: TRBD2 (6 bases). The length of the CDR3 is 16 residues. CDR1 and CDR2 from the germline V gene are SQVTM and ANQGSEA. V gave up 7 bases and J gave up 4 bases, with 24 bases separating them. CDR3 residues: CSDGKFRREGADTQYF. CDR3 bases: TGCAGCGACGGCAAGTTCCGGAGGGAAGGAGCAGATACGCAGTATTTT.

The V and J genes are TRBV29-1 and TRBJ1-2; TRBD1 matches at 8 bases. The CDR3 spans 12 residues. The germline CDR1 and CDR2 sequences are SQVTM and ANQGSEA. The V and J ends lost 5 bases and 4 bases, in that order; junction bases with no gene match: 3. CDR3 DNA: TGCAGCGTTCCAACAGGGGGCTATGGCTACACCTTC. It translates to CSVPTGGYGYTF.

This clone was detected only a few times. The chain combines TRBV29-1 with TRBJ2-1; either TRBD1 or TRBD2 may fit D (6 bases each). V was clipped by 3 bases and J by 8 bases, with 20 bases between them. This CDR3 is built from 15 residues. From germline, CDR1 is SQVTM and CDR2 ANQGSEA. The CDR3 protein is CSVEGVRGVIDEQFF. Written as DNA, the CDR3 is TGCAGCGTTGAGGGCGTGAGGGGGGTTATCGATGAGCAGTTCTTC.

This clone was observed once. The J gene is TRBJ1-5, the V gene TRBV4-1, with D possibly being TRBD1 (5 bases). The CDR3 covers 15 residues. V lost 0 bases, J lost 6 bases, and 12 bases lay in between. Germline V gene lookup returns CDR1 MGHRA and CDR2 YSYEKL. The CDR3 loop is CASSQEGRVPQPQHF. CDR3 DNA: TGCGCCAGCAGCCAAGAAGGCAGGGTCCCTCAGCCCCAGCATTTT.

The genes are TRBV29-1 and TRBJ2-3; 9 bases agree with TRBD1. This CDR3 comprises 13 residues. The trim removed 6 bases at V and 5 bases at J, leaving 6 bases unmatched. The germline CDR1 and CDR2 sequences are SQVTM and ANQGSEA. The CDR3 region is CSVGTGFRDTQYF. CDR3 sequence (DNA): TGCAGCGTAGGGACAGGGTTTCGAGATACGCAGTATTTT.

CDR3 in amino acids: CSVEGGGHPEQYF. In DNA form, the CDR3 reads TGCAGCGTTGAGGGTGGGGGGCACCCCGAGCAGTACTTC. The chain combines TRBV29-1 with TRBJ2-7; possibly TRBD1 or TRBD2 for D (6 bases each). The CDR3 runs 13 residues. The V end was cut by 3 bases, the J end by 6 bases, with 15 bases between. Germline V gene lookup returns CDR1 SQVTM and CDR2 ANQGSEA.

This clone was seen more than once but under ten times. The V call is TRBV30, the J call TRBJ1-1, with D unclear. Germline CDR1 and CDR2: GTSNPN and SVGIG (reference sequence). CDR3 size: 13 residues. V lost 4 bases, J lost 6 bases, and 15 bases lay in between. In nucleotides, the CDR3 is TGTGCCTGGACCCCCCCTCCTCCCGCTGAAGCTTTCTTT. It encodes CAWTPPPPAEAFF. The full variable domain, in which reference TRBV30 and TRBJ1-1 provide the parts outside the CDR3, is SQTIHQWPATLVQPVGSPLSLECTVEGTSNPNLYWYRQAAGRGLQLLFYSVGIGQISSEVPQNLSASRPQDRQFILSSKKLLLSDSGFYLCAWTPPPPAEAFFGQGTRLTVV.

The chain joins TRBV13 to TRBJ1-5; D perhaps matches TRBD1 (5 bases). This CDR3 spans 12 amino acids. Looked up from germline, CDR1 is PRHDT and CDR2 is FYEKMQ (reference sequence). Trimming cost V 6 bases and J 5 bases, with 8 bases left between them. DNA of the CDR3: TGTGCCAGCAGTATAGGGGATCAGCCCCAGCATTTT. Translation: CASSIGDQPQHF.

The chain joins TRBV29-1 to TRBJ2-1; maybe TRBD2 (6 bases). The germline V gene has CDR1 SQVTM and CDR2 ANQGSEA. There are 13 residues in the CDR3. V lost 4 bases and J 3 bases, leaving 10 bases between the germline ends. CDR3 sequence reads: CSVAGGDYNEQFF. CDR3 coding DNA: TGCAGCGTTGCTGGAGGGGACTACAATGAGCAGTTCTTC.

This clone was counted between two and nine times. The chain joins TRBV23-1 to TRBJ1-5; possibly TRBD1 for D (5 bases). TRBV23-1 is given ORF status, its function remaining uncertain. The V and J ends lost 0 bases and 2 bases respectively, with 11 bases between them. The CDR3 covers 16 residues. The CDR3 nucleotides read TGCGCCAGCAGTCAATCGGGAGGGGAGGGCAATCAGCCCCAGCATTTT. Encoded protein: CASSQSGGEGNQPQHF.

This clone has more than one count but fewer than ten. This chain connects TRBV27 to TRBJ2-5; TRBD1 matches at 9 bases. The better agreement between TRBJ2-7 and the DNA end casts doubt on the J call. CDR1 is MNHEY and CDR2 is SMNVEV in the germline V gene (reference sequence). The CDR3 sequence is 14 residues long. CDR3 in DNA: TGTGCCAGCAGTCGAGGGGGACAGGGTTACGAGCAGTACTTC. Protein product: CASSRGGQGYEQYF.

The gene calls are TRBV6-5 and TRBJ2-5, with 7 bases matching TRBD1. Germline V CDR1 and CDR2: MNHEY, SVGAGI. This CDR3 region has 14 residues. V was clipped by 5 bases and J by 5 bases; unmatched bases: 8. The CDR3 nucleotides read TGTGCCAGCAGTCGGACAGGCCCAGAGGAGACCCAGTACTTC. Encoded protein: CASSRTGPEETQYF.